This passage covers 10 T cell receptor beta chains from one sample sequenced in a study of beta chain features in type 1 diabetes. Every bit of the isolated RNA underwent reverse transcription, so sequencing read expressed TCRB transcripts. This table comes from immunoSEQ multiplex PCR, and its TCRdb copy is limited to in-frame clones, with some not included. The sample consists of 350,000 to 450,000 clones, approximately 14% of them appearing once. What was sequenced was naive CD4+ T cells from blood. These receptors were collected from a man aged 25 to 40 in good health.

This clone has just a few counts. The V and J genes are TRBV29-1 and TRBJ1-1; D possibly corresponds to TRBD1 (5 bases). The CDR3 covers 15 residues. CDR1 and CDR2 (germline): SQVTM, ANQGSEA. With 7 bases removed from V and 1 base from J, the gap between germline ends came to 19 bases. Here the CDR3 DNA reads TGCAGCGCCGCCTCTCCGGGACGGACGAACACTGAAGCTTTCTTT. Protein: CSAASPGRTNTEAFF.

The gene calls are TRBV11-2 and TRBJ2-1, with TRBD2 identical over 11 bases. This CDR3 has 16 amino acids. Per the germline V gene, CDR1 is SGHAT and CDR2 is FQNNGV. The V segment lost 7 bases and the J segment 3 bases; nucleotides outside the gene matches: 8. The CDR3 DNA reads TGTGCCAGCACCCCCCTAGCGGGAGGCGTCTACAATGAGCAGTTCTTC. Translating it yields CASTPLAGGVYNEQFF.

This clone was picked up many times. Other DNA sequences from this sample encode an identical CDR3 as well. This chain connects TRBV4-3 to TRBJ2-5, with 8 bases that match TRBD1. The CDR3 length is 15 residues. CDR1 LGHNA and CDR2 YSLEER come from the germline V gene. Germline trimming cut 3 bases from V and 2 bases from J; bases unmatched to any gene: 5. DNA for the CDR3: TGCGCCAGCAGCCATCAGGACAGGGCTCAAGAGACCCAGTACTTC. Protein sequence: CASSHQDRAQETQYF.

A few counts support this clone. This rearrangement joins TRBV14 to TRBJ2-1; 10 bases fit TRBD2. Germline-derived CDR1 and CDR2 are SGHDN and FVKESK. V shed 5 bases, J shed 5 bases, and the junction held 6 bases outside the gene matches. This CDR3 region has 15 residues. CDR3 amino acids: CASSALGLADNEQFF. The DNA for the CDR3 is TGTGCCAGCAGCGCCCTCGGACTAGCGGACAATGAGCAGTTCTTC. The full variable domain, completed using reference TRBV14 and TRBJ2-1, is EAGVTQFPSHSVIEKGQTVTLRCDPISGHDNLYWYRRVMGKEIKFLLHFVKESKQDESGMPNNRFLAERTGGTYSTLKVQPAELEDSGVYFCASSALGLADNEQFFGPGTRLTVL.

The gene calls are TRBV6-1 and TRBJ2-1, with D uncertain. V was shortened by 9 bases and J by 0 bases, with 15 bases between the two germline ends. This CDR3 has 15 residues. In germline, CDR1 is MNHNS, CDR2 SASEGT. The CDR3 loop reads CASTNVLSSYNEQFF. CDR3 coding DNA: TGTGCCAGTACTAATGTCCTTAGCTCCTACAATGAGCAGTTCTTC.

A few counts support this clone. V usage is TRBV7-2 and J usage is TRBJ2-1, with D hard to call. The CDR3 has 13 residues. The germline V gene has CDR1 SGHTA and CDR2 FQGNSA. Trimming left V 4 bases short and J 5 bases short, with 9 bases between. The CDR3 DNA reads TGTGCCAGCAGCTCCCCTAAGAACAATGAGCAGTTCTTC. It is translated as CASSSPKNNEQFF.

The chain joins TRBV18 to TRBJ2-3; 7 bases align to TRBD1. V lost 6 bases to trimming and J lost 0 bases; unmatched junction nucleotides: 6. CDR1 and CDR2 from the germline V gene are KGHSH and LQKENI. CDR3 size: 15 residues. The CDR3 coding sequence is TGTGCCAGCTCCCCAGACAGGGCTAGCACAGATACGCAGTATTTT. Translated, it gives CASSPDRASTDTQYF. Combining the CDR3 with reference TRBV18 and TRBJ2-3 gives the whole variable domain NAGVMQNPRHLVRRRGQEARLRCSPMKGHSHVYWYRQLPEEGLKFMVYLQKENIIDESGMPKERFSAEFPKEGPSILRIQQVVRGDSAAYFCASSPDRASTDTQYFGPGTRLTVL.

The V gene is TRBV7-6, the J gene TRBJ2-3; 12 bases are shared with TRBD2. The CDR3 length is 16 residues. From germline, CDR1 is SGHVS and CDR2 FNYEAQ. V was pared by 4 bases and J by 2 bases, with 4 bases of the junction left unmatched. In nucleotides, the CDR3 is TGTGCCAGCAGCTCTGGACTAGCGGGGCACACAGATACGCAGTATTTT. Its protein is CASSSGLAGHTDTQYF.

This clone was found a few times. The rearrangement joins TRBV15 to TRBJ1-6, with D perhaps TRBD1 (6 bases). Trimming left V 1 base short and J 7 bases short, with 17 bases between. The CDR3 loop spans 17 amino acids. Germline loops: CDR1 LNHNV, CDR2 YYDKDF (reference sequence). The CDR3 loop reads CATSRVTGAIRNSPLHF. DNA of the CDR3: TGTGCCACCAGCAGAGTCACGGGGGCGATCCGGAATTCACCCCTCCACTTT.

This chain links TRBV14 with TRBJ2-2; 11 nucleotides match TRBD2. Germline values: CDR1 SGHDN, CDR2 FVKESK. With 6 bases clipped from V and 1 base from J, the junction kept 4 bases outside the gene matches. This CDR3 has 16 residues. The CDR3 reads CASRPGTSGNTGELFF. The CDR3 DNA is TGTGCCAGCAGACCTGGGACTAGCGGGAACACCGGGGAGCTGTTTTTT.